This TCR beta chain came from a study of spatial heterogeneity in lung cancer. Time point meaning: sample taken at primary tumor resection. By proportion, this clonotype is medium-sized (0.01 to 0.1%). MiXCR, run by TCRdb on the 5' RACE reads, gives a single entry per CDR3 protein. This table holds several thousand distinct CDR3 sequences, around 15% found once. This TCR was sampled from a male donor with early-stage non-small cell lung cancer. This specimen consisted of normal lung tissue next to the tumor, obtained at surgery.

The CDR3, as DNA: TGTGCCACCGCTTCTCAGGGTCCCGCAGATACGCAGTATTTT. Protein product: CATASQGPADTQYF. The chain joins TRBV24-1 to TRBJ2-3; D may be TRBD1 (5 bases). Trimming left V 9 bases short and J 4 bases short, with 16 bases between. The CDR3 is 14 amino acids. Germline V lookup: CDR1 KGHDR, CDR2 SFDVKD.